The rows below give T cell receptor beta chains drawn from one sample of a study of shared clonotypes between healthy human individuals. Sequenced by immunoSEQ multiplex PCR; TCRdb stores in-frame clones only, minus some. The sample holds about 2 million clones, about 95% seen once. The sequencing sample was made of naive CD8+ T cells sorted from blood. All receptors derive from a man aged 18 to 29 in good health. Both conserved end residues are part of each CDR3. D genes are given only for firm matches. A row's size may be missing; if present it is once, few, many or a size class.

j_call	clone_size	v_call	d_call	cdr3_nt	cdr3_aa
TRBJ2-1	once	TRBV5-1	-	TGCGCCAGCAGCTTGTTGGGATCGTCCTTAAACAATGAGCAGTTCTTC	CASSLLGSSLNNEQFF
TRBJ2-5	-	TRBV28	TRBD1	TGTGCCAGCAGTTTTGTAGGGACAGAGCTACAAGAGACCCAGTACTTC	CASSFVGTELQETQYF
TRBJ1-1	-	TRBV5-4	-	TGTGCCAGCAGCTTGGGGCCAGGCCCGAACACTGAAGCTTTCTTT	CASSLGPGPNTEAFF
TRBJ2-2	-	TRBV5-1	TRBD1	TGCGCCAGCAGCCCCGGGACAGGTCCCGACGGTGGCACCGGGGAGCTGTTTTTT	CASSPGTGPDGGTGELFF
TRBJ2-2	-	TRBV7-8	-	TGTGCCAGCAGTCCCCACTTCCCCGGGGAGCTGTTTTTT	CASSPHFPGELFF
TRBJ2-3	-	TRBV6-6	TRBD2	TGTGCCAGCAGTTACGGGGGACTAGCGGGAGCAGATACGCAGTATTTT	CASSYGGLAGADTQYF
TRBJ1-4	-	TRBV27	-	TGTGCCAGCAGTTCTGGGGGAGTTGGACTGTTTTTT	CASSSGGVGLFF
TRBJ1-2	-	TRBV29-1	-	TGCAGCGTTACCGACAGGAGTGATAACTATGGCTACACCTTC	CSVTDRSDNYGYTF
TRBJ1-1	-	TRBV10-1	-	TGCGCCAGCAGTGCTACCCCCGGGACGACGCCGAACACTGAAGCTTTCTTT	CASSATPGTTPNTEAFF
TRBJ2-7	-	TRBV10-1	TRBD2	TGCGCCAGCAATAGGGAGGAGCTAGCGGGGATGGACTACGAGCAGTACTTC	CASNREELAGMDYEQYF
TRBJ1-5	-	TRBV13	-	TGTGCCAGCAGCTTAAACGGTCCTAGCAATCAGCCCCAGCATTTT	CASSLNGPSNQPQHF
TRBJ2-7	once	TRBV7-9	-	TGTGCCAGCAGCTTGGCCCTTAGCAGGACAGCCTACGAGCAGTACTTC	CASSLALSRTAYEQYF
TRBJ1-1	-	TRBV9	-	TGTGCCAGCAGCGCGTGGGGGGAAACTGAAGCTTTCTTT	CASSAWGETEAFF
TRBJ1-2	once	TRBV7-9	-	TGTGCCAGCAGCTTGCAGGGGATGGGAGTTGGTGATGGCTACACCTTC	CASSLQGMGVGDGYTF
TRBJ2-7	-	TRBV11-2	-	TGTGCCAGCAGCTTCATCAAAGATTCCTACGAGCAGTACTTC	CASSFIKDSYEQYF
TRBJ2-7	-	TRBV19	-	TGTGCCAGTAGCTCCGGGGTAACCTACGAGCAGTACTTC	CASSSGVTYEQYF
TRBJ2-5	-	TRBV2	-	TGTGCCAGCAGTGAGCTCCTCGGGCCGGCGGAAGAGACCCAGTACTTC	CASSELLGPAEETQYF
TRBJ2-7	once	TRBV5-5	-	TGTGCCAGCAGATGGGACCAGGGTGACTACGAGCAGTACTTC	CASRWDQGDYEQYF
TRBJ1-3	-	TRBV4-3	-	TGCGCCAGCAGCCCCGTGGCAGAGGGGGGAAACACCATATATTTT	CASSPVAEGGNTIYF
TRBJ2-5	-	TRBV18	-	TGTGCCAGCTCACCGGGGACTGGAGAGACCCAGTACTTC	CASSPGTGETQYF
TRBJ2-7	once	TRBV28	-	TGTGCCAGCAGTTTACGACAGGTAGCATCATACGAGCAGTACTTC	CASSLRQVASYEQYF
TRBJ2-1	once	TRBV28	-	TGTGCCAGCAGTTTAAGTAGCGTTACCTACAATGAGCAGTTCTTC	CASSLSSVTYNEQFF
TRBJ2-4	once	TRBV5-6	-	TGTGCCAGCAGCTTGAAGGGGAAAAACATTCAGTACTTC	CASSLKGKNIQYF
TRBJ2-6	-	TRBV19	-	TGTGCCAGTAGTGGAGGGTACGGGGCCAACGTCCTGACTTTC	CASSGGYGANVLTF
TRBJ2-7	-	TRBV14	-	TGTGCCAGCAGTCCGGGGGCATACGAGCAGTACTTC	CASSPGAYEQYF
TRBJ2-7	once	TRBV28	-	TGTGCCAGCAGTTTAGAAGCCGGCCTGTCCTACGAGCAGTACTTC	CASSLEAGLSYEQYF
TRBJ2-1	-	TRBV5-1	TRBD2	TGCGCCAGCACCCCTAGCGGAACACCATTAAGCTCCTACAATGAGCAGTTCTTC	CASTPSGTPLSSYNEQFF
TRBJ1-5	-	TRBV28	TRBD1	TGTGCCAGCAGTCCGGGACAGGGCCTATATAGCAATCAGCCCCAGCATTTT	CASSPGQGLYSNQPQHF
TRBJ1-1	once	TRBV19	TRBD1	TGTGCCAGTAGTATGGGGGAGGGGGCCACTGAAGCTTTCTTT	CASSMGEGATEAFF
TRBJ1-2	-	TRBV6-1	TRBD1	TGTGCCAGCAGTGACCGTCTGACAGGGGGACTTGGCTACACCTTC	CASSDRLTGGLGYTF
TRBJ1-2	-	TRBV9	TRBD1	TGTGCCAGCAGCGTAGTGGGACAGGGAAACTATGGCTACACCTTC	CASSVVGQGNYGYTF
TRBJ2-1	-	TRBV19	TRBD2	TGTGCCAGTAGTTGGACTAGCGGGTCCAATGAGCAGTTCTTC	CASSWTSGSNEQFF
TRBJ2-1	-	TRBV29-1	-	TGCAGCGTTGTTGGCCACAGCTCCTACAATGAGCAGTTCTTC	CSVVGHSSYNEQFF
TRBJ2-3	-	TRBV7-9	-	TGTGCCAGCAGCTTAGGACATGGAGGCACTAGCACAGATACGCAGTATTTT	CASSLGHGGTSTDTQYF
TRBJ2-7	-	TRBV20-1	-	TGCAGTGCAACTACTACAGGGTACGTTACGTTC	CSATTTGYVTF
TRBJ2-7	-	TRBV29-1	-	TGCAGCGACCCACCCCACCGGGCTCCCACCGCCCACGAGCAGTACTTC	CSDPPHRAPTAHEQYF
TRBJ1-2	-	TRBV9	TRBD1	TGTGCCAGCAACGACAGGGGCGAAGGCTACACCTTC	CASNDRGEGYTF
TRBJ2-7	-	TRBV4-1	-	TGCGCCAGCAGCCAAGCCGGGACTCTCGGCTACGAGCAGTACTTC	CASSQAGTLGYEQYF
TRBJ1-5	-	TRBV6-1	-	TGTGCCAGCAGTGAGAAGGGGCCGGGCAGACAGCCCCAGCATTTT	CASSEKGPGRQPQHF
TRBJ2-5	-	TRBV7-9	TRBD1	TGTGCCAGCAGCTTTAGACAGGGAATCATAGAGACCCAGTACTTC	CASSFRQGIIETQYF
TRBJ2-3	-	TRBV13	-	TGTGCCAGCAGGGCTTTAGTGAGTGGTACAGATACGCAGTATTTT	CASRALVSGTDTQYF
TRBJ1-5	once	TRBV4-1	-	TGCGCCAGCAGCCAAGATCCAGGAAGGTGGAGTCAGCCCCAGCATTTT	CASSQDPGRWSQPQHF
TRBJ1-6	-	TRBV5-1	-	TGCGCCAGCAGCTTGGGAGGGCCGTCACCCCTCCACTTT	CASSLGGPSPLHF
TRBJ2-7	-	TRBV20-1	TRBD2	TGCAGTGCCCGGGGGGTCGACGAGCAGTACTTC	CSARGVDEQYF
TRBJ1-2	-	TRBV4-3	-	TGCGCCAGCAGCCAAGTTTGGGACGCACGAACGTATGGCTACACCTTC	CASSQVWDARTYGYTF
TRBJ2-1	-	TRBV29-1	-	TGCAGCGTTGTACTGGGCTACAATGAGCAGTTCTTC	CSVVLGYNEQFF
TRBJ2-2	-	TRBV19	TRBD1	TGTGCCAGTAGAGATACCCCGGGACAGCAAATCACCGGGGAGCTGTTTTTT	CASRDTPGQQITGELFF
TRBJ2-7	-	TRBV7-2	TRBD2	TGTGCCAGCAGCTTAGTCCCTAGCGGGACCTACGAGCAGTACTTC	CASSLVPSGTYEQYF
TRBJ1-5	once	TRBV7-9	-	TGTGCCAGCAGCCCCGAGGGGAGCAATCAGCCCCAGCATTTT	CASSPEGSNQPQHF
TRBJ2-7	-	TRBV7-6	-	TGTGCCAGCAGTTCGCTGACCACGGACAGTCCGGGATTCGACGAGCAGTACTTC	CASSSLTTDSPGFDEQYF
TRBJ1-1	-	TRBV19	-	TGTGCCAGTAGTATAGATCTATTCGAGGAAGCGAACACTGAAGCTTTCTTT	CASSIDLFEEANTEAFF
TRBJ2-2	-	TRBV28	-	TGTGCCAGCAGTCCCACCCGGGAGCTGTTTTTT	CASSPTRELFF
TRBJ2-2	-	TRBV4-1	-	TGCGCCAGCAGCCAAGGATCGTCCCGGAGGACCGGGGAGCTGTTTTTT	CASSQGSSRRTGELFF